Listed here are 17 T cell receptor beta chains from one sample, sequenced in a study of blood T cell repertoires in COVID-19. Data came from immunoSEQ multiplex PCR; TCRdb stores just in-frame clones and leaves some out. In the table there are about 440,000 clones, about 89% of which are singletons. The sample was peripheral blood. All receptors derive from a woman aged 25 to 45 with acute or convalescent COVID-19.

The rearrangement joins TRBV19 to TRBJ2-1; 9 bases match TRBD1. Germline CDR1 reads LNHDA; CDR2 reads SQIVND (reference sequence). The V gene end was trimmed by 5 bases and the J gene end by 10 bases; junction bases not matched to a gene: 6. The CDR3 has 13 residues. The CDR3: CASSPGTGIEQFF. The CDR3 coding sequence is TGTGCCAGTAGTCCAGGGACAGGGATAGAGCAGTTCTTC.

The V gene is TRBV3-1 (or the pseudogene TRBV3-2), the J gene TRBJ1-2; tentative D call: TRBD1 (6 bases). There are 15 residues in the CDR3. The ends were cut back, 4 bases at V and 7 bases at J, with 19 bases in the middle. CDR1 is LGHDT, CDR2 YNNKEL, per germline (reference sequence). As DNA, the CDR3 is TGTGCCAGCAGCCCCGAAGGGGGGGGAATAGGTGGCTACACCTTC. It yields the protein CASSPEGGGIGGYTF.

The chain links TRBV2 to TRBJ1-2; perhaps TRBD1 as D (5 bases). The germline V gene has CDR1 SNHLY and CDR2 FYNNEI. V lost 7 bases, J lost 2 bases, and 11 bases lay in between. There are 13 residues in the CDR3. CDR3 protein: CASKPGSNYGYTF. Written as DNA, the CDR3 is TGTGCCAGCAAGCCAGGGTCCAACTATGGCTACACCTTC.

J is TRBJ2-7 and V is TRBV2; 8 bases match TRBD2. Germline loops: CDR1 SNHLY, CDR2 FYNNEI. With 4 bases clipped from V and 4 bases from J, the junction kept 15 bases outside the gene matches. This CDR3 is 17 amino acids long. The CDR3 nucleotides are TGTGCCAGCAGTGCGACGAGACGGGGGGGCCTTCTTTACGAGCAGTACTTC. Translated: CASSATRRGGLLYEQYF.

This clone came up a few times. The chain is built from TRBV4-2 and TRBJ1-1, with D tentatively TRBD1 (6 bases). Germline-derived CDR1 and CDR2 are LGHNA and YNFKEQ. V was cut by 7 bases and J by 3 bases, with 21 bases left in between. The CDR3 consists of 16 residues. CDR3 sequence (DNA): TGTGCCAGCACCCCGAGGGGGGGCGCCTCGGACACTGAAGCTTTCTTT. Translating it yields CASTPRGGASDTEAFF.

The gene calls are TRBV14 and TRBJ2-2, with D possibly TRBD2 on 7 matching bases. This CDR3 spans 13 amino acids. Looked up from germline, CDR1 is SGHDN and CDR2 is FVKESK. V dropped 5 bases and J dropped 7 bases, with 11 bases sitting between them. This CDR3 reads CASSGGGHGELFF. The CDR3 DNA reads TGTGCCAGCAGCGGGGGGGGCCACGGGGAGCTGTTTTTT.

The CDR3 sequence is CASSIVGAGQNTEAFF. CDR3 DNA sequence: TGTGCCAGTAGTATAGTTGGGGCGGGGCAGAACACTGAAGCTTTCTTT. The V gene is TRBV19, the J gene TRBJ1-1; weak D call: TRBD1 (5 bases). Germline loops: CDR1 LNHDA, CDR2 SQIVND (reference sequence). Trimming removed 1 base from V and 1 base from J, with 13 bases in between. The CDR3 totals 16 residues.

This clone was counted once. The chain combines TRBV5-1 with TRBJ2-7; 15 nucleotides agree with TRBD2. With 3 bases clipped from V and 2 bases from J, the junction kept 6 bases outside the gene matches. Germline V gene sequence: CDR1 SGHRS, CDR2 YFSETQ. This CDR3 contains 17 residues. CDR3 region: CASSSGLAGGLPYEQYF. Written as DNA, the CDR3 is TGCGCCAGCAGCTCTGGACTAGCGGGGGGGCTCCCCTACGAGCAGTACTTC.

CDR3 nucleotide sequence: TGCAGCGTTGACGGAGGACAGGGAGGGGTGGGCTACACCTTC. Its protein product is CSVDGGQGGVGYTF. The rearrangement joins TRBV29-1 to TRBJ1-2, with TRBD1 identical over 8 bases. The CDR3 has 14 amino acids. After removal of 3 bases from V and 8 bases from J, the junction contained 11 bases not matched to a gene. Germline V gene data show CDR1 as SQVTM and CDR2 as ANQGSEA.

As regards this clone: A far larger clone is just one base off, so this is likely a read error. V is TRBV5-4 and J is TRBJ2-4; D is perhaps TRBD1 or TRBD2 (6 bases each). Germline assignment: CDR1 SGHNT and CDR2 YYREEE (reference sequence). The CDR3 loop spans 14 amino acids. The CDR3 protein is CASRLEGVGDIQYF. CDR3 nucleotide sequence: TGTGCCAGCAGGTTGGAGGGGGTGGGGGACATTCAGTACTTC.

This chain joins TRBV6-6 and TRBJ2-3; D may be TRBD1 (6 bases). This CDR3 has 13 residues. Trimming pared 2 bases from V and 8 bases from J, leaving 11 bases between. Germline V gene data show CDR1 as MNHNY and CDR2 as SVGAGI (reference sequence). The DNA for the CDR3 is TGTGCCAGCAGTTACATCGCAGGGGTTACGCAGTATTTT. Protein product: CASSYIAGVTQYF.

The rearrangement joins TRBV13 to TRBJ2-4, with 10 bases fitting TRBD1. Germline trimming cut 5 bases from V and 7 bases from J; bases unmatched to any gene: 8. CDR3 length: 15 amino acids. Germline lookup yields CDR1 PRHDT and CDR2 FYEKMQ (reference sequence). CDR3 DNA sequence: TGTGCCAGCAGCCTTGACAGGGGGCGCTTCAACATTCAGTACTTC. Residues: CASSLDRGRFNIQYF.

The rearrangement uses TRBV25-1 and TRBJ2-1, with 9 bases that match TRBD1. The V gene end was trimmed by 2 bases and the J gene end by 5 bases; junction bases not matched to a gene: 4. Germline V gene lookup returns CDR1 MGHDK and CDR2 SYGVNS. CDR3 length equals 15 residues. CDR3 nucleotide sequence: TGTGCCAGCAGTGAACGGGACAGGGTAAACAATGAGCAGTTCTTC. Protein: CASSERDRVNNEQFF.

The V and J genes are TRBV21-1 and TRBJ2-1; TRBD1 is the table's D call and was not checked against the DNA. TRBV21-1 is a recognized pseudogene. The CDR3 consists of 16 residues. The CDR3 sequence is CATPIQQRIHINEQFF. In DNA form, the CDR3 reads TGTGCCACCCCGATTCAACAGAGAATACATATTAATGAGCAGTTCTTC.

The gene calls are TRBV19 and TRBJ1-6; 8 bases agree with TRBD1. Germline V gene sequence: CDR1 LNHDA, CDR2 SQIVND (reference sequence). V was pared by 4 bases and J by 11 bases, with 4 bases of the junction left unmatched. CDR3 length: 13 residues. CDR3 DNA: TGTGCCAGTAGTAAAGGACAGGGAGCACCCCTCCACTTT. This encodes CASSKGQGAPLHF.

This chain joins TRBV5-1 and TRBJ2-7; D is possibly TRBD1 (5 bases). V was clipped by 0 bases and J by 3 bases, with 10 bases between them. The CDR3 has 14 residues. Germline lookup yields CDR1 SGHRS and CDR2 YFSETQ. DNA for the CDR3: TGCGCCAGCAGCTTGGAGGCGCAGGGCTACGAGCAGTACTTC. Translating gives CASSLEAQGYEQYF.

This clone was counted only a few times. This chain uses TRBV5-4 with TRBJ1-2, with D hard to call. The CDR3 is 13 amino acids. V was clipped by 0 bases and J by 1 base, with 4 bases between them. Germline values: CDR1 SGHNT, CDR2 YYREEE (reference sequence). The CDR3 loop reads CASSLGSNYGYTF. The CDR3 nucleotides read TGTGCCAGCAGCTTGGGCAGTAACTATGGCTACACCTTC.